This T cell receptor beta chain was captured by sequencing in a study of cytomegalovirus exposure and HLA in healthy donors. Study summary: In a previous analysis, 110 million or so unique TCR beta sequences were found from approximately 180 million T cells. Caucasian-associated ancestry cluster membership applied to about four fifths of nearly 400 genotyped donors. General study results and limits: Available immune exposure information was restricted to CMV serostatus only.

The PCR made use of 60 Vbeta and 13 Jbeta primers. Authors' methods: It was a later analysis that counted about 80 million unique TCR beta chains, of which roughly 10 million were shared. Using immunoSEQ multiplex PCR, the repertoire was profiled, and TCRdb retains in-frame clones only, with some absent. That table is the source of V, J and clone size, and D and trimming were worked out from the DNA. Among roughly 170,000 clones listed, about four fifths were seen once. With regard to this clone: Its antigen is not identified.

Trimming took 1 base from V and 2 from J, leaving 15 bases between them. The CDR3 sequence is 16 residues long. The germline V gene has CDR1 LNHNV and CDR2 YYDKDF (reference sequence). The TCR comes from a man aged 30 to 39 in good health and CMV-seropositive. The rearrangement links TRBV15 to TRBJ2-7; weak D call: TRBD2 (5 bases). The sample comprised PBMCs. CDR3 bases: TGTGCCACCAGCAGAGGGGGTTCGGACTCCACCTACGAGCAGTACTTC. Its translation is CATSRGGSDSTYEQYF.